The T cell receptor beta chain described here comes from a study of T-cell memory formation after mild COVID-19. Broader study findings: The CD4+ clones that contracted clustered mainly within CM and EM, and the CD8+ clones concentrated in EMRA.

TCRdb independently ran MiXCR on the 5' RACE reads; one entry per CDR3 protein. The data contain 400,000 to 500,000 distinct CDR3 sequences, more than 20% of them singletons. Trimming left V 0 bases short and J 3 bases short, with 18 bases between. The CDR3 totals 18 residues. Remarks on this clonotype: Its antigen is not identified.

The TCR sequence derives from an adult woman who had mild COVID-19 (a few samples of this study predate the infection). Cell type and time point are not known. Sequencing used PBMCs or a T cell subset sorted from them (not recorded which). The chain recombines TRBV23-1 with TRBJ1-5; D ambiguous. TRBV23-1 falls under the ORF class, with uncertain function. The CDR3 DNA sequence: TGCGCCAGCAGTCAATCGTGGCAGAAAATTGCCCCCAATCAGCCCCAGCATTTT. Residues: CASSQSWQKIAPNQPQHF.